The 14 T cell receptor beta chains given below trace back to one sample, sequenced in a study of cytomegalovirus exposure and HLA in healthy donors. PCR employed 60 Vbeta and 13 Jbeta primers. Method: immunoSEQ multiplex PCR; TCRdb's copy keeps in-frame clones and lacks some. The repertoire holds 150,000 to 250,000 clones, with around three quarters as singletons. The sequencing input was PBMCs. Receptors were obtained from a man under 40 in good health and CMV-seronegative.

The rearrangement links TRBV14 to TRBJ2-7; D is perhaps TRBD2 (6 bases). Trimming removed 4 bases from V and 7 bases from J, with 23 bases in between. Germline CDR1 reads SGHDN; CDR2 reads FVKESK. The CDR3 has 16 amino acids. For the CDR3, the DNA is TGTGCCAGCAGCCCTAAAAGACTAGAGCAGCGTCGGGAGCAGTACTTC. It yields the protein CASSPKRLEQRREQYF.

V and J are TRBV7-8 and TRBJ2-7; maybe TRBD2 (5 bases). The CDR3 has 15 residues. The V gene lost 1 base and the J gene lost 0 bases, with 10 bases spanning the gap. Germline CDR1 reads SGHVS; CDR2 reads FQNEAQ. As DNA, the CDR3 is TGTGCCAGCAGCTTAGACCCGGGGAGCTCCTACGAGCAGTACTTC. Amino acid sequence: CASSLDPGSSYEQYF.

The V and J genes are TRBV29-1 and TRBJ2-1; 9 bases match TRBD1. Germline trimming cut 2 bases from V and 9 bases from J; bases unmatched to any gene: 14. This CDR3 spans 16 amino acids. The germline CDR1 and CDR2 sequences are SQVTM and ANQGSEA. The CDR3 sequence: CSVESPKQGAGGEQFF. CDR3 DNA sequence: TGCAGCGTTGAAAGCCCAAAACAGGGGGCAGGGGGTGAGCAGTTCTTC.

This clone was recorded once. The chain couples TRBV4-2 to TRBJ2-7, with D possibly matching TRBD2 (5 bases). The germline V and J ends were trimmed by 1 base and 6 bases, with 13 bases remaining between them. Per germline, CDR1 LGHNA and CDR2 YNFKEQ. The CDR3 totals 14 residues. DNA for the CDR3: TGTGCCAGCAGCCAAGCAGGCCAGGAGGTCGAGCAGTACTTC. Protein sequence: CASSQAGQEVEQYF.

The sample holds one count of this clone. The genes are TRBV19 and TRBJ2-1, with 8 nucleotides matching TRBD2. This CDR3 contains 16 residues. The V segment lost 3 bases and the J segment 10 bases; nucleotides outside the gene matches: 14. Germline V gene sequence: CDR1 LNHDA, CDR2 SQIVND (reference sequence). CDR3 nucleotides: TGTGCCAGTAGTATTGTCAGCGGGAGTCATTATATCGAGCAGTTCTTC. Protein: CASSIVSGSHYIEQFF.

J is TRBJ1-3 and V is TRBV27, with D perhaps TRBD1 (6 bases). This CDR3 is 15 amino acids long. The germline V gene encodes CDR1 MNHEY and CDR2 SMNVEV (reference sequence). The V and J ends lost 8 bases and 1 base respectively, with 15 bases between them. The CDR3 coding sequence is TGTGCCAGCGCAAGACAGGAACCATCTGGAAACACCATATATTTT. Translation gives CASARQEPSGNTIYF.

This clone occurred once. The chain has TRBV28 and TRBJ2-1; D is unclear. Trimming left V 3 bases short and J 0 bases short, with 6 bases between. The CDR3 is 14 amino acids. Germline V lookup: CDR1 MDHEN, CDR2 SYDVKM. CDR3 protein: CASSLANSYNEQFF. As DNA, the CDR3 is TGTGCCAGCAGTTTGGCCAACTCCTACAATGAGCAGTTCTTC.

The CDR3 sequence is CASSLSPGQDQETQYF. DNA for the CDR3: TGTGCCAGCAGTTTATCCCCGGGACAGGACCAAGAGACCCAGTACTTC. The V gene is TRBV27, the J gene TRBJ2-5, with TRBD1 identical over 8 bases. CDR3 length equals 16 residues. Germline CDR1 is MNHEY and CDR2 is SMNVEV (reference sequence). The trim removed 0 bases at V and 0 bases at J, leaving 3 bases unmatched.

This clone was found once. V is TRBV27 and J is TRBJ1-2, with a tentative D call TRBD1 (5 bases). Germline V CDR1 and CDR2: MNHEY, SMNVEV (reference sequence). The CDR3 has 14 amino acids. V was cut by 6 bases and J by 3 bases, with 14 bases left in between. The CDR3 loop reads CASSLGQGYYGYTF. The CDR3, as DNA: TGTGCCAGCAGCCTGGGGCAGGGATACTATGGCTACACCTTC.

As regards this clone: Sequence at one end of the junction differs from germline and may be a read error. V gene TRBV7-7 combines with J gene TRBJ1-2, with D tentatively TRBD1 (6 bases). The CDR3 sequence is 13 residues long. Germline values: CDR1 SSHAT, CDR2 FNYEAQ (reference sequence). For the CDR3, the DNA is TGTGCTAGCAGCAGGGGTGGGCTCTATGGCTACACCTTC. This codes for CASSRGGLYGYTF. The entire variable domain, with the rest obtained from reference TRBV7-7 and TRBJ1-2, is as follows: GAGVSQSPRYKVTKRGQDVTLRCDPISSHATLYWYQQALGQGPEFLTYFNYEAQPDKSGLPSDRFSAERPEGSISTLTIQRTEQRDSAMYRCASSRGGLYGYTFGSGTRLTVV.

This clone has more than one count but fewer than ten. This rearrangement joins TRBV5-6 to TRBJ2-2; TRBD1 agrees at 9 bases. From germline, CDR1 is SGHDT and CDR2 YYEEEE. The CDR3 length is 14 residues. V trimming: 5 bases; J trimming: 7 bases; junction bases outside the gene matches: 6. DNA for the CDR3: TGTGCCAGCAGAAGGGACAGGGTTGTCGGGGAGCTGTTTTTT. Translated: CASRRDRVVGELFF.

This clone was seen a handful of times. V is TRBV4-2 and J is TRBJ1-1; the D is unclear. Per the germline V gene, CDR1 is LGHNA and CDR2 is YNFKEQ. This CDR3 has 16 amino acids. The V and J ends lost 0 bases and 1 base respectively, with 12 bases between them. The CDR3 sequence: CASSQEELTGNTEAFF. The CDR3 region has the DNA TGTGCCAGCAGCCAAGAGGAATTGACGGGGAACACTGAAGCTTTCTTT.

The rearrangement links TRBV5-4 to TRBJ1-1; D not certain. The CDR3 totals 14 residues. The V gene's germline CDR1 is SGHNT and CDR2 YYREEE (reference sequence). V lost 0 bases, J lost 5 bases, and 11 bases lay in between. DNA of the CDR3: TGTGCCAGCAGCTTGGCCAGTTTTCATACTGAAGCTTTCTTT. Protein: CASSLASFHTEAFF.

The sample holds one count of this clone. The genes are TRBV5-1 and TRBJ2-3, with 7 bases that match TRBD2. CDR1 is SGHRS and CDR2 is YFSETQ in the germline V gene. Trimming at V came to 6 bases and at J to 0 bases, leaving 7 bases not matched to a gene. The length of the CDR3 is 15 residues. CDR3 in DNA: TGCGCCAGCAAGGAAGCGGGATCTAGCACAGATACGCAGTATTTT. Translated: CASKEAGSSTDTQYF.